This T cell receptor (beta chain) is drawn from a study of blood T cell repertoires in COVID-19. Assay used: immunoSEQ multiplex PCR; TCRdb lists only in-frame clones, some missing. Among hundreds of thousands of clones listed, around 88% were seen once. The germline V gene encodes CDR1 LGHNA and CDR2 YSLEER. CDR3 size: 15 residues. J was trimmed by 4 bases and V by 4 bases; bases with no gene match: 4. Sequenced input: peripheral blood. This sequence joins TRBV4-3 and TRBJ2-7; 13 bases fit TRBD2. The receptor's source is a woman aged 25 to 39 who had recovered from COVID-19. The CDR3, as DNA: TGCGCCAGCAGCCGCGGACTAGCGGGAGTTTACGAGCAGTACTTC. As protein: CASSRGLAGVYEQYF.